Below, 9 T cell receptor beta chains from the same sample are listed, as sequenced in a study of blood T cell repertoires in COVID-19. Sequenced by immunoSEQ multiplex PCR; TCRdb stores in-frame clones only, minus some. The data show some 290,000 clones, with about 85% seen just once and 2.2% held by the top ten. The material sequenced was peripheral blood. The receptors derive from a woman aged 50 to 60 who had recovered from COVID-19.

This chain uses TRBV4-2 with TRBJ1-2; a possible D gene is TRBD1 (5 bases). The CDR3 length is 17 residues. Trimming pared 1 base from V and 3 bases from J, leaving 18 bases between. The germline CDR1 and CDR2 sequences are LGHNA and YNFKEQ. The CDR3 DNA is TGTGCCAGCAGCCAAGCTGGGGGGGAAACAGCCGACTATGGCTACACCTTC. As protein: CASSQAGGETADYGYTF.

The chain couples TRBV15 to TRBJ1-1; D unresolved. Between the trimmed V and J ends, which lost 1 base and 7 bases, there was a span of 10 bases. This CDR3 contains 13 residues. The germline V gene encodes CDR1 LNHNV and CDR2 YYDKDF (reference sequence). CDR3 nucleotide sequence: TGTGCCACCAGCAGAGCACTGGTCGATGAAGCTTTCTTT. Protein: CATSRALVDEAFF.

The chain has TRBV7-3 and TRBJ2-2, with TRBD1 as a possible D gene (5 bases). The CDR3 spans 14 residues. CDR1 and CDR2 (germline): SGHTA, FQGTGA. The V end was cut by 6 bases, the J end by 4 bases, with 12 bases between. In nucleotides, the CDR3 is TGTGCCAGCAGTCGGACATCTGTCACCGGGGAGCTGTTTTTT. It is translated as CASSRTSVTGELFF. Supplemented by reference TRBV7-3 and TRBJ2-2, the full variable domain reads GAGVSQTPSNKVTEKGKYVELRCDPISGHTALYWYRQSLGQGPEFLIYFQGTGAADDSGLPNDRFFAVRPEGSVSTLKIQRTERGDSAVYLCASSRTSVTGELFFGEGSRLTVL.

The chain links TRBV14 to TRBJ2-5; TRBD2 aligns across 7 bases. The CDR3 covers 14 residues. V lost 6 bases, J lost 5 bases, and 9 bases stayed unmatched. CDR1 and CDR2 from the germline V gene are SGHDN and FVKESK. The CDR3 spells CASSFLGGDETQYF. CDR3 in DNA: TGTGCCAGCAGTTTCCTTGGGGGGGACGAGACCCAGTACTTC.

V gene TRBV13 combines with J gene TRBJ2-2; 13 bases line up with TRBD2. The germline CDR1 and CDR2 sequences are PRHDT and FYEKMQ (reference sequence). This CDR3 is 16 amino acids long. J was trimmed by 4 bases and V by 5 bases; bases with no gene match: 4. The CDR3 spells CASSLGLAGATGELFF. The CDR3 DNA is TGTGCCAGCAGCCTCGGACTAGCGGGAGCCACCGGGGAGCTGTTTTTT.

The gene calls are TRBV21-1 and TRBJ2-7; TRBD2 is the table's D call and was not checked against the DNA. TRBV21-1 is designated a pseudogene. This CDR3 comprises 13 residues. The CDR3 loop reads CASAASGTYEQYF. CDR3 DNA: TGTGCCAGCGCAGCTAGCGGAACCTACGAGCAGTACTTC.

The CDR3 spells CASSYRQGPGLYEQYF. CDR3 nucleotides: TGTGCCAGCAGTTACCGACAGGGTCCGGGACTCTACGAGCAGTACTTC. This chain links TRBV6-2 or TRBV6-3 with TRBJ2-7; a weak D match, TRBD1 (7 bases). The CDR3 is 16 amino acids. V gave up 2 bases and J gave up 3 bases, with 17 bases separating them. Per germline, CDR1 MNHEY and CDR2 SVGEGT.

This rearrangement joins TRBV9 to TRBJ2-7; the D gene is possibly TRBD2 (6 bases). The CDR3 loop spans 17 amino acids. CDR1 SGDLS and CDR2 YYNGEE come from the germline V gene. V gave up 3 bases and J gave up 4 bases, with 23 bases separating them. CDR3 nucleotide sequence: TGTGCCAGCAGCGCCACACATGGGGGGTCCTTCTCTTACGAGCAGTACTTC. Translated, it gives CASSATHGGSFSYEQYF.

V gene TRBV25-1 combines with J gene TRBJ1-2; D uncertain. Trimming took 3 bases from V and 5 from J, leaving 16 bases between them. Per germline, CDR1 MGHDK and CDR2 SYGVNS. This CDR3 is 15 amino acids long. This CDR3 reads CASSDSGIEEYGYTF. CDR3 bases: TGTGCCAGCAGTGATTCCGGGATCGAAGAATATGGCTACACCTTC.